One T cell receptor (beta chain) is described in this entry. The data belong to a study of preoperative IRX-2 immunotherapy in early breast cancer. The treatment denotes: preoperative locoregional IRX-2 cytokine immunotherapy. Patients received preoperative, locoregional IRX-2 cytokine immunotherapy in a phase Ib study. The CDR3 is 16 residues long. The table came from immunoSEQ multiplex PCR; TCRdb's copy has only in-frame clones and leaves some out. This sample carries roughly 26,000 clones, more than 80% of them seen once, and the ten largest clones take roughly 1.3%. The specimen comprised lymph node tissue, sampled after IRX-2 immunotherapy. The rearrangement uses TRBV1 and TRBJ1-3. TRBV1 is described as a pseudogene. The source is a human donor with breast cancer. In DNA, the CDR3 is TGCGCCAGCAGCCAAGATCGGGGGGAGGTGGCAAACACCATATATTTT. It is translated as CASSQDRGEVANTIYF.